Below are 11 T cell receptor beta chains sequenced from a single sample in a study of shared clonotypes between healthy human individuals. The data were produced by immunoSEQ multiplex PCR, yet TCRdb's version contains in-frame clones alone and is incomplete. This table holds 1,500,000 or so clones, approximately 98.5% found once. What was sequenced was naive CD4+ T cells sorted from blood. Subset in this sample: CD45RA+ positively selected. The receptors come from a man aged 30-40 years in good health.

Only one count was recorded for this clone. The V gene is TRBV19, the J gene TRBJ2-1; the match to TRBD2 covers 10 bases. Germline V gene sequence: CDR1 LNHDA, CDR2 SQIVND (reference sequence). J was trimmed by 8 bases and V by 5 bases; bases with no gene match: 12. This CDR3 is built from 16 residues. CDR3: CASSLPSGGSPDEQFF. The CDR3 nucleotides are TGTGCCAGTAGTTTGCCTAGCGGGGGATCCCCCGATGAGCAGTTCTTC.

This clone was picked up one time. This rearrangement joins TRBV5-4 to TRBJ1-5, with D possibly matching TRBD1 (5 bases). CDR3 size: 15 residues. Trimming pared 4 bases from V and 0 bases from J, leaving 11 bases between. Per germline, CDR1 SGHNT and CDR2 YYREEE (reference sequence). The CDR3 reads CASSLGPTSNQPQHF. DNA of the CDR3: TGTGCCAGCAGCCTGGGACCGACTAGCAATCAGCCCCAGCATTTT.

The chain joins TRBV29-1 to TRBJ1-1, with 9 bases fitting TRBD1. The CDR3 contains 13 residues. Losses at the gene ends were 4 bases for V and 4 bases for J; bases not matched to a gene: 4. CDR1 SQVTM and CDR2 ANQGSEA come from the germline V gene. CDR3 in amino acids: CSVGGQGPTEAFF. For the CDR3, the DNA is TGCAGCGTTGGGGGACAGGGACCCACTGAAGCTTTCTTT.

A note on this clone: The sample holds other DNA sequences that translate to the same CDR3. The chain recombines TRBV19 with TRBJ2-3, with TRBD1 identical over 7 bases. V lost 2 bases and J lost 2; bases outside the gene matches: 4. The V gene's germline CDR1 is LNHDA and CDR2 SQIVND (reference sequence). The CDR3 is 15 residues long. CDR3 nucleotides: TGTGCCAGTAGTATACCAGGGGGTTCCACAGATACGCAGTATTTT. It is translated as CASSIPGGSTDTQYF.

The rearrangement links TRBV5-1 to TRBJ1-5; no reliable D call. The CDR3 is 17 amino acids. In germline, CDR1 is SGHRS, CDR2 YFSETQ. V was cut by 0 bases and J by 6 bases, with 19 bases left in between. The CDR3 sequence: CASSLVPRAAGVQPQHF. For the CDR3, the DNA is TGCGCCAGCAGCTTGGTACCGAGGGCGGCGGGAGTTCAGCCCCAGCATTTT. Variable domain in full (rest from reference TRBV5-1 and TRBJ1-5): KAGVTQTPRYLIKTRGQQVTLSCSPISGHRSVSWYQQTPGQGLQFLFEYFSETQRNKGNFPGRFSGRQFSNSRSEMNVSTLELGDSALYLCASSLVPRAAGVQPQHFGDGTRLSIL.

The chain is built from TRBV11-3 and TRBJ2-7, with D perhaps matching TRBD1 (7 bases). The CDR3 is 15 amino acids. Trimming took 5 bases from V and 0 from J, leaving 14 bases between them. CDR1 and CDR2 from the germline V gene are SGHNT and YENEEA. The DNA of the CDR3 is TGTGCCAGCAGCCAGGGGGGTTTAAGCTCCTACGAGCAGTACTTC. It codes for CASSQGGLSSYEQYF.

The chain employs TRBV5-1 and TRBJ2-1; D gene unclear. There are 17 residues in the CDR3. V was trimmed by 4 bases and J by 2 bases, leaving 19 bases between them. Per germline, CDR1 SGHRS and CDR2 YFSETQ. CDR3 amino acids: CASSLPPQERTYNEQFF. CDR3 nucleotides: TGCGCCAGCAGCCTACCCCCACAAGAACGAACCTACAATGAGCAGTTCTTC.

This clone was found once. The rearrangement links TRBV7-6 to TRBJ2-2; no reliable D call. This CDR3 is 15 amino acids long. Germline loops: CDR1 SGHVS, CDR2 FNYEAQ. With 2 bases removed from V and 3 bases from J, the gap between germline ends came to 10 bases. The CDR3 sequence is CASSLLKGHTGELFF. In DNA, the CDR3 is TGTGCCAGCAGCTTACTAAAGGGCCACACCGGGGAGCTGTTTTTT.

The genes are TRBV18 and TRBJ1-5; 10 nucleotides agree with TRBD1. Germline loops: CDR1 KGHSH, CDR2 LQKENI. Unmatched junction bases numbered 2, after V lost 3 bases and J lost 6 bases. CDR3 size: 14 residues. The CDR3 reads CASSPTGGSQPQHF. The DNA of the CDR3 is TGTGCCAGCTCACCGACAGGGGGCAGTCAGCCCCAGCATTTT.

The CDR3 spells CASSFLSEETQYF. CDR3 nucleotides: TGTGCCAGCAGCTTTCTATCCGAAGAGACCCAGTACTTC. The chain uses TRBV11-1 and TRBJ2-5; no clear D gene. Germline CDR1 is SGHAT and CDR2 is FQDESV (reference sequence). The CDR3 contains 13 residues. Trimming removed 3 bases at V and 3 bases at J, with 8 bases between. Supplemented by reference TRBV11-1 and TRBJ2-5, the full variable domain reads EAEVAQSPRYKITEKSQAVAFWCDPISGHATLYWYRQILGQGPELLVQFQDESVVDDSQLPKDRFSAERLKGVDSTLKIQPAELGDSAMYLCASSFLSEETQYFGPGTRLLVL.

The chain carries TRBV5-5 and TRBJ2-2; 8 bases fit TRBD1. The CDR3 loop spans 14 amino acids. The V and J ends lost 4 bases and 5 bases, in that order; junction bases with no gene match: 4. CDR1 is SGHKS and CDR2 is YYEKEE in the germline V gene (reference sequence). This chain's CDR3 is CASSRTGRTGELFF. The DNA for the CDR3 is TGTGCCAGCAGCCGGACAGGGAGGACCGGGGAGCTGTTTTTT.